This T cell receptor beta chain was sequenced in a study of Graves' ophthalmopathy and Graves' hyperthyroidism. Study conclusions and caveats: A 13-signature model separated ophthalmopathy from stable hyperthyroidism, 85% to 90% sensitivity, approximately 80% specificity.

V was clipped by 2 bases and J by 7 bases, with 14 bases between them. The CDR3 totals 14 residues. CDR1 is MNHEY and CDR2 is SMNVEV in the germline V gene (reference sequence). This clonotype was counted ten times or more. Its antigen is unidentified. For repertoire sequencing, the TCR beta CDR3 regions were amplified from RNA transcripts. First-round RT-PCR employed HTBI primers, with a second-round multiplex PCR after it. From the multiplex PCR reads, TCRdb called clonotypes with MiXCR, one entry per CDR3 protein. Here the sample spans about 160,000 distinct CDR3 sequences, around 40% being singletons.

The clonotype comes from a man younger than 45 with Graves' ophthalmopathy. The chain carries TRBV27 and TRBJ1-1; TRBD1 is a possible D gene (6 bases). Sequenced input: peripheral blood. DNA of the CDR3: TGTGCCAGCAGTTTACAGGGGAACAGCGGTGAAGCTTTCTTT. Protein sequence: CASSLQGNSGEAFF.